A selection of T cell receptor beta chains follows, all from one sample in a study of cytomegalovirus exposure and HLA in healthy donors. The assay was immunoSEQ multiplex PCR, and TCRdb's table has in-frame clones only and misses some. This table has 50,000 to 75,000 clones, about 81% appearing once. The sample comprised PBMCs. Receptors were obtained from a man aged 25-45 years in good health and CMV-seropositive. CDR3s include the opening cysteine and the closing phenylalanine or tryptophan. A D gene is named only where the DNA matches it firmly. Where a row states a size, it is once, few, many or the class of an expanded clone; other rows omit it.

CDR3 DNA: TGTGCCAGCAGCCTAGGCAGGGGGTATGGCTACACCTTC; CDR3 protein: CASSLGRGYGYTF; D gene: TRBD1; clone size: NA; J gene: TRBJ1-2; V gene: TRBV14
CDR3 DNA: TGCAGTGCTAGAGGACTTGATGAGCAGTTCTTC; CDR3 protein: CSARGLDEQFF; D gene: NA; clone size: NA; J gene: TRBJ2-1; V gene: TRBV20-1
CDR3 DNA: TGTGCCAGCAGCTTAGACGGGGAGAACAATGAGCAGTTCTTC; CDR3 protein: CASSLDGENNEQFF; D gene: NA; clone size: NA; J gene: TRBJ2-1; V gene: TRBV7-7
CDR3 DNA: TGTGCCAGCAGTGACTCCCCTGTGAGCTCCTACAATGAGCAGTTCTTC; CDR3 protein: CASSDSPVSSYNEQFF; D gene: NA; clone size: NA; J gene: TRBJ2-1; V gene: TRBV6-4
CDR3 DNA: TGTGCCAGCAGCTTCAGGGGTACAACTGAAGCTTTCTTT; CDR3 protein: CASSFRGTTEAFF; D gene: NA; clone size: NA; J gene: TRBJ1-1; V gene: TRBV27
CDR3 DNA: TGTGCCAGCAGCCTCAGTACCCCGCCCAAGAAGCAGTACTTC; CDR3 protein: CASSLSTPPKKQYF; D gene: NA; clone size: NA; J gene: TRBJ2-7; V gene: TRBV7-9
CDR3 DNA: TGTGCCAGCAGCGCAGGGGGCGAAAGAAACACCATATATTTT; CDR3 protein: CASSAGGERNTIYF; D gene: TRBD1; clone size: once; J gene: TRBJ1-3; V gene: TRBV9
CDR3 DNA: TGTGCCACCGCCGCAGGACAGGGGGCGCGGGAGCAGTACTTC; CDR3 protein: CATAAGQGAREQYF; D gene: TRBD1; clone size: NA; J gene: TRBJ2-7; V gene: TRBV19
CDR3 DNA: TGTGCCAGCAGCATTAACAATCAGCCCCAGCATTTT; CDR3 protein: CASSINNQPQHF; D gene: NA; clone size: NA; J gene: TRBJ1-5; V gene: TRBV5-6
CDR3 DNA: TGTGCCAGCAGCTTAGGCGTAATTAACACCGGGGAGCTGTTTTTT; CDR3 protein: CASSLGVINTGELFF; D gene: NA; clone size: NA; J gene: TRBJ2-2; V gene: TRBV7-2
CDR3 DNA: TGTGCCAGCAGTATCGGGACAGGGAGTAACTATGGCTACACCTTC; CDR3 protein: CASSIGTGSNYGYTF; D gene: TRBD1; clone size: NA; J gene: TRBJ1-2; V gene: TRBV28
CDR3 DNA: TGCGCCAGCAGCTTGGTCGAGCGGTATGGCTACACCTTC; CDR3 protein: CASSLVERYGYTF; D gene: NA; clone size: NA; J gene: TRBJ1-2; V gene: TRBV5-1
CDR3 DNA: TGTGCCAGCAGCGTCGGGGGGAACACTGAAGCTTTCTTT; CDR3 protein: CASSVGGNTEAFF; D gene: NA; clone size: NA; J gene: TRBJ1-1; V gene: TRBV11-3
CDR3 DNA: TGTGCCAGCAGCTTGGCCGGCAGGGGGAGCATGCATGAGCAGTTCTTC; CDR3 protein: CASSLAGRGSMHEQFF; D gene: TRBD1; clone size: NA; J gene: TRBJ2-1; V gene: TRBV5-6
CDR3 DNA: TGTGCCAGCAGCCCTATCTCAGGGTCGGACGAAACTAACTATGGCTACACCTTC; CDR3 protein: CASSPISGSDETNYGYTF; D gene: NA; clone size: NA; J gene: TRBJ1-2; V gene: TRBV21-1
CDR3 DNA: TGTGCCAGTAGTTCTCCGGGAGGAGAGAACACTGAAGCTTTCTTT; CDR3 protein: CASSSPGGENTEAFF; D gene: NA; clone size: NA; J gene: TRBJ1-1; V gene: TRBV19
CDR3 DNA: TGTGCCAGCAGTCCCGGACAGGGGGCGAGTAATGAGCAGTTCTTC; CDR3 protein: CASSPGQGASNEQFF; D gene: TRBD1; clone size: NA; J gene: TRBJ2-1; V gene: TRBV4-2
CDR3 DNA: TGTGCCAGCAGCTTAGACGGGGGGGTTACCTACAATGAGCAGTTCTTC; CDR3 protein: CASSLDGGVTYNEQFF; D gene: TRBD2; clone size: NA; J gene: TRBJ2-1; V gene: TRBV5-4
CDR3 DNA: TGTGCCAGCAGTGCAGACAGCTATGGCTACACCTTC; CDR3 protein: CASSADSYGYTF; D gene: NA; clone size: NA; J gene: TRBJ1-2; V gene: TRBV6-1
CDR3 DNA: TGTGCCAGCAGCTTGAGGACAGACTATGGCTACACCTTC; CDR3 protein: CASSLRTDYGYTF; D gene: NA; clone size: few; J gene: TRBJ1-2; V gene: TRBV5-6
CDR3 DNA: TGTGCCACCTACGACAGCAATTCACCCCTCCACTTT; CDR3 protein: CATYDSNSPLHF; D gene: NA; clone size: NA; J gene: TRBJ1-6; V gene: TRBV28
CDR3 DNA: TGCGCCAGCAGCCAAGATCCTAGCGGACGCCCCACCGGGGAGCTGTTTTTT; CDR3 protein: CASSQDPSGRPTGELFF; D gene: TRBD2; clone size: NA; J gene: TRBJ2-2; V gene: TRBV4-1
CDR3 DNA: TGTGCCAGCAGCTTACAAGGGACAGGGGTGGGAGAAAAACTGTTTTTT; CDR3 protein: CASSLQGTGVGEKLFF; D gene: TRBD1; clone size: NA; J gene: TRBJ1-4; V gene: TRBV7-9
CDR3 DNA: TGTGCCAGCAACCGGGACAGGGGGGAAAAGACCCAGTACTTC; CDR3 protein: CASNRDRGEKTQYF; D gene: TRBD1; clone size: NA; J gene: TRBJ2-5; V gene: TRBV7-9
CDR3 DNA: TGTGCCAGCAGCTTAAGGCGGGGGGGCTTCGATACGCAGTATTTT; CDR3 protein: CASSLRRGGFDTQYF; D gene: TRBD2; clone size: NA; J gene: TRBJ2-3; V gene: TRBV7-9
CDR3 DNA: TGTGCCTGGACTCCCTCAAGTAGCTTGAACACTGAAGCTTTCTTT; CDR3 protein: CAWTPSSSLNTEAFF; D gene: NA; clone size: NA; J gene: TRBJ1-1; V gene: TRBV30
CDR3 DNA: TGTGCCAGCAGCTTAGGGTCACCAGGTAGCAATCAGCCCCAGCATTTT; CDR3 protein: CASSLGSPGSNQPQHF; D gene: NA; clone size: NA; J gene: TRBJ1-5; V gene: TRBV7-8
CDR3 DNA: TGTGCCAGCAGCCCACGCGGACTAGACCCCCTCTACAATGAGCAGTTCTTC; CDR3 protein: CASSPRGLDPLYNEQFF; D gene: TRBD2; clone size: NA; J gene: TRBJ2-1; V gene: TRBV14
CDR3 DNA: TGTGCCAGCCCTCCTGGGGGGAGGAACACCGGGGAGCTGTTTTTT; CDR3 protein: CASPPGGRNTGELFF; D gene: NA; clone size: once; J gene: TRBJ2-2; V gene: TRBV7-2